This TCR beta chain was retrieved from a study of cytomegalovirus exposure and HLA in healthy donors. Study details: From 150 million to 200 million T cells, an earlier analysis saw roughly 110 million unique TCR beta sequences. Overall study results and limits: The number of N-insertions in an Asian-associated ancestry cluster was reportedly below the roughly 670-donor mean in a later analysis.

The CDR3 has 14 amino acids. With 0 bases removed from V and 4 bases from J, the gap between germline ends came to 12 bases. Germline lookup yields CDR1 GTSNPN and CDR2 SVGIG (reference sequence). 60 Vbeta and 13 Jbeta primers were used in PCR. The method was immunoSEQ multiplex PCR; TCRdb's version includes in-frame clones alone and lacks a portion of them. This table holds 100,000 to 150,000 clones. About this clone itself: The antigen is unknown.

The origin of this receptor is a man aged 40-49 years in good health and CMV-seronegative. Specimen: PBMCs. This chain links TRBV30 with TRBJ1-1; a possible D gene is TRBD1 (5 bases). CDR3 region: CAWSVGAGFTEAFF. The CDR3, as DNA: TGTGCCTGGAGTGTAGGGGCAGGCTTCACTGAAGCTTTCTTT.